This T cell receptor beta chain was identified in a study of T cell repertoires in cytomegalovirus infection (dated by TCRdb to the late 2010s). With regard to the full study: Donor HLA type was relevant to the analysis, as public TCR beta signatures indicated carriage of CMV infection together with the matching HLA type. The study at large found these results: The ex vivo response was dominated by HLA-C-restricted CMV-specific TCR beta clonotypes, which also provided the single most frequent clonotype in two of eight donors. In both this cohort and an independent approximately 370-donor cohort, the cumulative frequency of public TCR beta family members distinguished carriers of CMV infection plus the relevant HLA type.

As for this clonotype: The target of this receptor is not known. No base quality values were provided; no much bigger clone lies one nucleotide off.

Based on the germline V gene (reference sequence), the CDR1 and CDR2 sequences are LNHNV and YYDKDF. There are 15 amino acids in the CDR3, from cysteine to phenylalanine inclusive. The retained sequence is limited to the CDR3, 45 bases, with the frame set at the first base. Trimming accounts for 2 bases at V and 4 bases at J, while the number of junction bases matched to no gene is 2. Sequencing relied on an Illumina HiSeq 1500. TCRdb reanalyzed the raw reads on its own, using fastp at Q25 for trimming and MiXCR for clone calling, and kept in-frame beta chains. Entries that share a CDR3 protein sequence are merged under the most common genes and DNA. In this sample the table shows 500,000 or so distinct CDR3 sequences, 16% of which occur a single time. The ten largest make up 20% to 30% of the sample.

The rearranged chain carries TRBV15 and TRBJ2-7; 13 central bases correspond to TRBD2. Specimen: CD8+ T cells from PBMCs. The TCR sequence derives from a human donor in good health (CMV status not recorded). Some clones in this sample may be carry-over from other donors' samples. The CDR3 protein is CATSRRTSGRYEQYF. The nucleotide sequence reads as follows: TGTGCCACCAGCAGAAGGACTAGCGGGAGATACGAGCAGTACTTC.